A single sample gave rise to the 24 T cell receptor beta chains below, sequenced in a study of T cell repertoires in cytomegalovirus infection. TCRdb passed the reads through MiXCR, listing each CDR3 protein once. The table shows around 300,000 distinct CDR3 sequences, with 25% occurring only once. These receptors have no identified antigens. The source material was cultured PBMCs, sampled from culture after CMV antigen stimulation. The receptors come from a human donor in good health (CMV status not recorded). Some clones in this sample may be carry-over from other donors' samples.

This clonotype was observed a few times. The chain recombines TRBV7-2 with TRBJ1-2; D unclear. CDR1 is SGHTA, CDR2 FQGNSA, per germline. There are 15 residues in the CDR3. V was trimmed by 7 bases and J by 0 bases, leaving 15 bases between them. CDR3 in DNA: TGTGCCAGCACCGTCCAGGCGGCGTCTAACTATGGCTACACCTTC. This encodes CASTVQAASNYGYTF.

The J gene is TRBJ2-4, the V gene TRBV6-2 or TRBV6-3; 7 nucleotides match TRBD1. V was pared by 5 bases and J by 0 bases, with 7 bases of the junction left unmatched. CDR3 length: 16 amino acids. The germline gives CDR1 MNHEY, CDR2 SVGEGT. This CDR3 reads CASSPRDRLAKNIQYF. In DNA form, the CDR3 reads TGTGCCAGCAGTCCCCGGGACAGACTAGCCAAAAACATTCAGTACTTC.

Here the CDR3 reads CATQRTGSTKNIQYF. The CDR3, as DNA: TGTGCCACACAAAGGACAGGGAGCACAAAAAACATTCAGTACTTC. The chain carries TRBV15 and TRBJ2-4, with TRBD1 identical over 8 bases. Germline V gene data show CDR1 as LNHNV and CDR2 as YYDKDF (reference sequence). V gave up 9 bases and J gave up 4 bases; unmatched junction bases: 11. The CDR3 is 15 amino acids.

This clonotype was recorded a few times. This sequence joins TRBV11-2 and TRBJ2-2; no reliable D call. Germline V lookup: CDR1 SGHAT, CDR2 FQNNGV. V was trimmed by 3 bases and J by 1 base, leaving 3 bases between them. The CDR3 is 13 residues long. The CDR3 bases are TGTGCCAGCAGCTTTCAGAACACCGGGGAGCTGTTTTTT. This sequence encodes CASSFQNTGELFF. The variable domain in full, with the rest retrieved from reference TRBV11-2 and TRBJ2-2, is EAGVAQSPRYKIIEKRQSVAFWCNPISGHATLYWYQQILGQGPKLLIQFQNNGVVDDSQLPKDRFSAERLKGVDSTLKIQPAKLEDSAVYLCASSFQNTGELFFGEGSRLTVL.

Sample share makes this clonotype medium-sized. CDR3 protein: CASSYSAGGNEQFF. The CDR3 DNA sequence: TGTGCCAGCAGTTACTCGGCAGGGGGCAATGAGCAGTTCTTC. The rearrangement uses TRBV6-2 or TRBV6-3 and TRBJ2-1; 7 nucleotides agree with TRBD1. Unmatched junction bases numbered 2, after V lost 0 bases and J lost 6 bases. CDR3 length: 14 residues. CDR1 MNHEY and CDR2 SVGEGT come from the germline V gene.

The genes are TRBV12-3 or TRBV12-4 and TRBJ2-1; D might be TRBD2 (5 bases). This CDR3 is 16 amino acids long. V gave up 5 bases and J gave up 0 bases, with 14 bases separating them. The CDR3 bases are TGTGCCAGCAGTACGTCCGGGATACCCTCCTACAATGAGCAGTTCTTC. Translated, it gives CASSTSGIPSYNEQFF.

The sample holds a few counts of this clonotype. The gene calls are TRBV7-9 and TRBJ2-1, with 10 nucleotides matching TRBD2. Germline V gene sequence: CDR1 SEHNR, CDR2 FQNEAQ (reference sequence). The CDR3 contains 16 residues. Germline trimming cut 5 bases from V and 10 bases from J; bases unmatched to any gene: 14. CDR3 region: CASSPLTGLAFFEQFF. CDR3 in DNA: TGTGCCAGCAGCCCATTAACGGGACTAGCGTTCTTCGAGCAGTTCTTC.

The rearrangement links TRBV19 to TRBJ1-1; D not certain. The CDR3 runs to 14 residues. Trimming took 7 bases from V and 0 from J, leaving 12 bases between them. CDR1 and CDR2 from the germline V gene are LNHDA and SQIVND (reference sequence). As DNA, the CDR3 is TGTGCCAGTATCGGGCAGCGGATGAACACTGAAGCTTTCTTT. Protein sequence: CASIGQRMNTEAFF.

J is TRBJ2-3 and V is TRBV7-9; 10 nucleotides line up with TRBD2. Germline V gene data show CDR1 as SEHNR and CDR2 as FQNEAQ (reference sequence). The CDR3 runs to 15 residues. With V trimmed by 6 bases and J by 4 bases, 7 bases remained unmatched. For the CDR3, the DNA is TGTGCCAGCAGATCTAGCGGGAGAGCGGCAGATACGCAGTATTTT. Translation: CASRSSGRAADTQYF.

The chain combines TRBV29-1 with TRBJ2-3; TRBD2 agrees at 7 bases. Trimming at V came to 4 bases and at J to 3 bases, leaving 7 bases not matched to a gene. CDR3 length: 14 residues. Germline CDR1 SQVTM, CDR2 ANQGSEA. The CDR3 coding sequence is TGCAGCGTTGTGTCGCGGGAGAGGACAGATACGCAGTATTTT. Translating gives CSVVSRERTDTQYF.

This clonotype appeared a few times. V gene TRBV7-2 combines with J gene TRBJ2-1; D perhaps matches TRBD2 (6 bases). V dropped 7 bases and J dropped 0 bases, with 13 bases sitting between them. Germline values: CDR1 SGHTA, CDR2 FQGNSA. This CDR3 comprises 15 residues. The CDR3 sequence: CASTQLALSYNEQFF. DNA of the CDR3: TGTGCCAGCACCCAGCTAGCGCTCTCCTACAATGAGCAGTTCTTC.

This clonotype was detected only a few times. The genes are TRBV12-3 or TRBV12-4 and TRBJ1-2; D gene ambiguous. The CDR3 has 15 amino acids. V lost 4 bases and J lost 0, with 12 bases in between. In DNA form, the CDR3 reads TGTGCCAGCAGTTACTCCGGGCTACCTAACTATGGCTACACCTTC. This translates into CASSYSGLPNYGYTF.

The V call is TRBV12-3 or TRBV12-4, the J call TRBJ2-5; 12 bases map to TRBD2. V trimming: 5 bases; J trimming: 5 bases; junction bases outside the gene matches: 6. The CDR3 is 15 residues long. The CDR3 loop reads CASSQATSGSETQYF. As DNA, the CDR3 is TGTGCCAGCAGTCAGGCGACTAGCGGGAGTGAGACCCAGTACTTC.

The chain recombines TRBV20-1 with TRBJ2-1; 11 nucleotides agree with TRBD2. This CDR3 comprises 16 residues. In germline, CDR1 is DFQATT, CDR2 SNEGSKA (reference sequence). Losses at the gene ends were 3 bases for V and 8 bases for J; bases not matched to a gene: 12. The CDR3 reads CSASSLSSGRTDEQFF. The CDR3 coding sequence is TGCAGTGCTAGTTCACTATCTAGCGGGAGGACTGATGAGCAGTTCTTC.

This clonotype has more than one count but fewer than ten. The rearrangement links TRBV30 to TRBJ2-1; no firm D call. Per germline, CDR1 GTSNPN and CDR2 SVGIG (reference sequence). Deletions cut 0 bases from V and 6 bases from J, with 6 bases between. CDR3 size: 12 residues. CDR3: CAWSVNGNEQFF. CDR3 nucleotide sequence: TGTGCCTGGAGTGTAAACGGCAATGAGCAGTTCTTC.

This clonotype was detected a few times. The rearrangement links TRBV7-2 to TRBJ1-1, with D possibly being TRBD1 (5 bases). The germline gives CDR1 SGHTA, CDR2 FQGNSA. Trimming removed 5 bases at V and 4 bases at J, with 17 bases between. The length of the CDR3 is 15 residues. The CDR3 nucleotides read TGTGCCAGCAGCCAAATCCAGGGCCTTTCCACTGAAGCTTTCTTT. Its protein product is CASSQIQGLSTEAFF.

This clonotype was recorded at least ten times. The V and J genes are TRBV12-3 or TRBV12-4 and TRBJ1-4; perhaps TRBD1 as D (5 bases). Deletions cut 6 bases from V and 4 bases from J, with 12 bases between. The CDR3 loop spans 14 amino acids. CDR3 amino acids: CASRVGQLNEKLFF. The CDR3 DNA follows: TGTGCCAGCAGGGTAGGACAACTTAATGAAAAACTGTTTTTT.

This clonotype was detected ten times or more. This chain links TRBV29-1 with TRBJ2-3; no clear D. In germline, CDR1 is SQVTM, CDR2 ANQGSEA. The CDR3 runs to 13 residues. Trimming took 2 bases from V and 0 from J, leaving 6 bases between them. The CDR3 here is CSVERQSTDTQYF. The CDR3 bases are TGCAGCGTTGAACGTCAGAGCACAGATACGCAGTATTTT.

V usage is TRBV20-1 and J usage is TRBJ2-7; D ambiguous. This CDR3 contains 13 residues. The germline gives CDR1 DFQATT, CDR2 SNEGSKA (reference sequence). V lost 0 bases to trimming and J lost 3 bases, with 9 bases between them. The chain's CDR3 is CSARDQASYEQYF. The CDR3 DNA reads TGCAGTGCTAGAGATCAGGCTAGCTACGAGCAGTACTTC.

This sequence joins TRBV2 and TRBJ2-3; a weak D match, TRBD1 (6 bases). V lost 5 bases to trimming and J lost 2 bases, with 8 bases between them. CDR1 and CDR2 (germline): SNHLY, FYNNEI. This CDR3 has 13 residues. The CDR3 sequence: CASSQGNTDTQYF. CDR3 DNA: TGTGCCAGCAGTCAGGGGAACACAGATACGCAGTATTTT.

This clonotype was picked up a small number of times. The chain is built from TRBV5-4 and TRBJ2-1, with D tentatively TRBD2 (6 bases). Germline V gene sequence: CDR1 SGHNT, CDR2 YYREEE (reference sequence). The CDR3 is 15 residues long. Trimming cost V 0 bases and J 2 bases, with 9 bases left between them. This CDR3 reads CASSLESGPYNEQFF. The CDR3 DNA reads as TGTGCCAGCAGCTTGGAAAGCGGGCCCTACAATGAGCAGTTCTTC.

V is TRBV29-1 and J is TRBJ1-1; D not resolved. Between the trimmed V and J ends, which lost 3 bases and 6 bases, there was a span of 11 bases. CDR1 SQVTM and CDR2 ANQGSEA come from the germline V gene. The CDR3 length is 12 residues. This CDR3 is CSVEGSPAEAFF. CDR3 nucleotides: TGCAGCGTTGAGGGAAGCCCGGCTGAAGCTTTCTTT.

This clonotype was picked up a small number of times. This chain uses TRBV2 with TRBJ2-1, with TRBD2 matching 8 bases. From germline, CDR1 is SNHLY and CDR2 FYNNEI. The CDR3 has 14 residues. V was clipped by 3 bases and J by 9 bases; unmatched bases: 7. CDR3: CASSEGLVRGEQFF. The CDR3 coding sequence is TGTGCCAGCAGTGAGGGACTAGTGAGAGGTGAGCAGTTCTTC. Full variable domain (missing parts from reference TRBV2 and TRBJ2-1): EPEVTQTPSHQVTQMGQEVILRCVPISNHLYFYWYRQILGQKVEFLVSFYNNEISEKSEIFDDQFSVERPDGSNFTLKIRSTKLEDSAMYFCASSEGLVRGEQFFGPGTRLTVL.

The chain combines TRBV6-1 with TRBJ1-5; tentative D call: TRBD1 (5 bases). From germline, CDR1 is MNHNS and CDR2 SASEGT. The CDR3 contains 16 residues. The V end lost 5 bases, the J end lost 5 bases, and 19 bases lay between the germline ends. This CDR3 reads CASSRQTGPGDQPQHF. The CDR3 bases are TGTGCCAGCAGTAGACAAACAGGCCCGGGGGATCAGCCCCAGCATTTT.